The 31 T cell receptor beta chains below were found in one sample sequenced in a study of OX40 agonist ivuxolimab in advanced cancers. Clones were read by immunoSEQ multiplex PCR, and TCRdb kept only the in-frame ones, dropping some. This repertoire shows about 73,000 clones, 92% found once; its top ten account for approximately 0.45%. This specimen was CD4+ or CD8+ T cells sorted from blood, taken in a trial of the OX40 agonist ivuxolimab. The receptors here all came from an adult with an advanced solid tumor such as melanoma, head and neck, liver or kidney cancer.

The V and J genes are TRBV6-5 and TRBJ2-5; TRBD1 matches at 7 bases. CDR1 is MNHEY and CDR2 is SVGAGI in the germline V gene. The CDR3 is made up of 14 amino acids. V was pared by 6 bases and J by 4 bases, with 8 bases of the junction left unmatched. As DNA, the CDR3 is TGTGCCAGCAGCAGGACAGGCTCCGCAGAGACCCAGTACTTC. It yields the protein CASSRTGSAETQYF.

The genes are TRBV19 and TRBJ2-3, with 8 bases that match TRBD1. Trimming at V came to 3 bases and at J to 7 bases, leaving 9 bases not matched to a gene. From germline, CDR1 is LNHDA and CDR2 SQIVND (reference sequence). This CDR3 has 15 residues. The DNA of the CDR3 is TGTGCCAGTAGTATTCCGACAGGGGAAGGAAATACGCAGTATTTT. Amino acid sequence: CASSIPTGEGNTQYF. The variable domain in full, completed from reference TRBV19 and TRBJ2-3, reads DGGITQSPKYLFRKEGQNVTLSCEQNLNHDAMYWYRQDPGQGLRLIYYSQIVNDFQKGDIAEGYSVSREKKESFPLTVTSAQKNPTAFYLCASSIPTGEGNTQYFGPGTRLTVL.

The rearrangement uses TRBV18 and TRBJ2-7, with D maybe TRBD2 (6 bases). This CDR3 is 15 amino acids long. Germline V gene data show CDR1 as KGHSH and CDR2 as LQKENI. The ends were cut back, 3 bases at V and 1 base at J, with 13 bases in the middle. CDR3 residues: CASSPVAVLSYEQYF. The CDR3 coding sequence is TGTGCCAGCTCACCTGTAGCGGTCCTGTCCTACGAGCAGTACTTC.

This chain joins TRBV4-1 and TRBJ2-2, with 12 bases that match TRBD2. The CDR3 has 17 residues. The junction had 9 bases not matched to a gene; V was cut back by 3 bases and J by 7 bases. The V gene's germline CDR1 is MGHRA and CDR2 YSYEKL. The DNA of the CDR3 is TGCGCCAGCAGCCAGCCCACATCTAGCGGGAGGGTCGGGGAGCTGTTTTTT. Protein: CASSQPTSSGRVGELFF.

The chain carries TRBV7-9 and TRBJ1-4; 7 bases are shared with TRBD1. The CDR3 extends over 15 amino acids. V shed 5 bases, J shed 4 bases, and the junction held 7 bases outside the gene matches. CDR1 and CDR2 from the germline V gene are SEHNR and FQNEAQ (reference sequence). CDR3 in amino acids: CASSAQQGFNEKLFF. The CDR3 DNA reads as TGTGCCAGCAGCGCTCAACAGGGGTTTAATGAAAAACTGTTTTTT.

The gene calls are TRBV27 and TRBJ2-7; D is possibly TRBD2 (6 bases). CDR3 length: 14 residues. Germline CDR1 and CDR2: MNHEY and SMNVEV (reference sequence). The germline V and J ends were trimmed by 5 bases and 4 bases, with 15 bases remaining between them. CDR3 region: CASSPRRVAYEQYF. The DNA of the CDR3 is TGTGCCAGCAGTCCCCGGAGGGTGGCGTACGAGCAGTACTTC.

The chain uses TRBV6-5 and TRBJ2-7, with 11 bases fitting TRBD1. With V trimmed by 2 bases and J by 5 bases, 5 bases remained unmatched. The CDR3 loop spans 15 amino acids. The germline gives CDR1 MNHEY, CDR2 SVGAGI. The CDR3 reads CASSYRDRGAHEQYF. Here the CDR3 DNA reads TGTGCCAGCAGTTACCGGGACAGGGGGGCCCACGAGCAGTACTTC.

The chain has TRBV19 and TRBJ2-1, with TRBD2 as a possible D gene (6 bases). Deletions cut 5 bases from V and 2 bases from J, with 10 bases between. The CDR3 consists of 14 residues. Germline CDR1 reads LNHDA; CDR2 reads SQIVND (reference sequence). The CDR3 loop is CASSDLATYNEQFF. CDR3 DNA: TGTGCCAGTAGTGATCTAGCGACCTACAATGAGCAGTTCTTC.

In its sample, this clone was seen a few times. The chain recombines TRBV5-5 with TRBJ2-7; D gene unclear. Between the trimmed V and J ends, which lost 2 bases and 6 bases, there was a span of 12 bases. CDR3 size: 13 residues. Germline CDR1 SGHKS, CDR2 YYEKEE (reference sequence). Written as DNA, the CDR3 is TGTGCCAGCAGCTTACAGTCGGTGAGCGAGCAGTACTTC. This codes for CASSLQSVSEQYF.

The chain links TRBV28 to TRBJ2-7; 7 bases fit TRBD1. The CDR3 has 12 residues. Germline trimming cut 6 bases from V and 2 bases from J; bases unmatched to any gene: 1. Germline V lookup: CDR1 MDHEN, CDR2 SYDVKM. Here the CDR3 reads CASRQGTYEQYF. The DNA of the CDR3 is TGTGCCAGCAGACAGGGGACCTACGAGCAGTACTTC.

The chain recombines TRBV27 with TRBJ2-3; 7 bases match TRBD2. The CDR3 has 14 amino acids. Germline loops: CDR1 MNHEY, CDR2 SMNVEV (reference sequence). Trimming at V came to 8 bases and at J to 3 bases, leaving 8 bases not matched to a gene. The DNA of the CDR3 is TGTGCCAGCGGTGGACTAGTCGGGACAGATACGCAGTATTTT. Translating gives CASGGLVGTDTQYF.

The chain joins TRBV6-1 to TRBJ2-6; no clear D gene. The CDR3 is made up of 15 amino acids. The V end lost 7 bases, the J end lost 0 bases, and 10 bases lay between the germline ends. The V gene's germline CDR1 is MNHNS and CDR2 SASEGT. The CDR3 sequence: CASTAVYSGANVLTF. Written as DNA, the CDR3 is TGTGCCAGCACGGCAGTCTACTCTGGGGCCAACGTCCTGACTTTC.

The DNA of the CDR3 is TGTGCCAGCAGCTGGGACAGGGGAGGAGATACGCAGTATTTT. This translates into CASSWDRGGDTQYF. This chain joins TRBV7-9 and TRBJ2-3, with TRBD1 identical over 10 bases. Germline CDR1 and CDR2: SEHNR and FQNEAQ (reference sequence). With V trimmed by 4 bases and J by 5 bases, 3 bases remained unmatched. The CDR3 loop spans 14 amino acids. The variable domain in full, with the rest retrieved from reference TRBV7-9 and TRBJ2-3, is DTGVSQNPRHKITKRGQNVTFRCDPISEHNRLYWYRQTLGQGPEFLTYFQNEAQLEKSRLLSDRFSAERPKGSFSTLEIQRTEQGDSAMYLCASSWDRGGDTQYFGPGTRLTVL.

The V gene is TRBV2, the J gene TRBJ2-1; TRBD2 agrees at 13 bases. Trimming at V came to 5 bases and at J to 4 bases, leaving 2 bases not matched to a gene. The CDR3 runs 15 residues. Germline loops: CDR1 SNHLY, CDR2 FYNNEI. The CDR3 DNA follows: TGTGCCAGCAGTTCGGGACTAGCGGGATACAATGAGCAGTTCTTC. It is translated as CASSSGLAGYNEQFF.

The chain recombines TRBV6-6 with TRBJ1-5; the D is unclear. Per the germline V gene, CDR1 is MNHNY and CDR2 is SVGAGI (reference sequence). The CDR3 consists of 16 residues. The V end lost 7 bases, the J end lost 0 bases, and 16 bases lay between the germline ends. The CDR3 DNA reads as TGTGCCAGCACCAACGGGAGGGCAGATAGCAATCAGCCCCAGCATTTT. Translated, it gives CASTNGRADSNQPQHF.

The chain combines TRBV27 with TRBJ2-2; 9 bases line up with TRBD1. This CDR3 is built from 14 residues. CDR1 MNHEY and CDR2 SMNVEV come from the germline V gene (reference sequence). V trimming: 8 bases; J trimming: 5 bases; junction bases outside the gene matches: 6. This chain's CDR3 is CASRTGAGTGELFF. Written as DNA, the CDR3 is TGTGCCAGCCGGACAGGGGCGGGAACCGGGGAGCTGTTTTTT.

This rearrangement joins TRBV30 to TRBJ2-2; D possibly matches TRBD1 or TRBD2 (5 bases each). The CDR3 is 14 amino acids. Germline lookup yields CDR1 GTSNPN and CDR2 SVGIG (reference sequence). The ends were cut back, 4 bases at V and 10 bases at J, with 19 bases in the middle. In nucleotides, the CDR3 is TGTGCCTGGAACCGGGACGGAGACATTGTGGAGCTGTTTTTT. It translates to CAWNRDGDIVELFF.

V usage is TRBV4-3 and J usage is TRBJ2-6, with D perhaps assigned TRBD1 or TRBD2 (5 bases each). This CDR3 is built from 17 residues. Germline CDR1 is LGHNA and CDR2 is YSLEER. V lost 4 bases and J lost 1, with 14 bases in between. The CDR3 protein is CASSRTGAESGANVLTF. The DNA of the CDR3 is TGCGCCAGCAGCCGAACCGGGGCCGAGTCTGGGGCCAACGTCCTGACTTTC.

J is TRBJ2-1 and V is TRBV5-1; D uncertain. Per the germline V gene, CDR1 is SGHRS and CDR2 is YFSETQ. The CDR3 consists of 14 residues. V was clipped by 2 bases and J by 2 bases, with 8 bases between them. Here the CDR3 DNA reads TGCGCCAGCAGCTTCGCGGACCCCTACAATGAGCAGTTCTTC. Its protein is CASSFADPYNEQFF.

This chain connects TRBV5-4 to TRBJ2-7; tentatively, D is TRBD2 (6 bases). The V and J ends lost 3 bases and 7 bases respectively, with 14 bases between them. This CDR3 spans 13 amino acids. Germline V gene sequence: CDR1 SGHNT, CDR2 YYREEE (reference sequence). The chain's CDR3 is CASSSAGSLEQYF. CDR3 sequence (DNA): TGTGCCAGCAGCTCAGCCGGGAGTTTGGAGCAGTACTTC.

The rearrangement uses TRBV7-8 and TRBJ1-1; perhaps TRBD1 as D (6 bases). Trimming removed 2 bases at V and 1 base at J, with 11 bases between. In germline, CDR1 is SGHVS, CDR2 FQNEAQ. The CDR3 totals 15 residues. CDR3 sequence (DNA): TGTGCCAGCAGCTTAATGGGGGGACAGAACACTGAAGCTTTCTTT. Its protein is CASSLMGGQNTEAFF.

As for this clone: The sample has other DNA sequences that encode this CDR3 too. This rearrangement joins TRBV6-5 to TRBJ2-7; D tentatively reads TRBD1 or TRBD2 (5 bases each). The CDR3 consists of 13 residues. The V gene's germline CDR1 is MNHEY and CDR2 SVGAGI. V was trimmed by 5 bases and J by 3 bases, leaving 11 bases between them. The CDR3 loop reads CASSRDPDYEQYF. The CDR3 DNA sequence: TGTGCCAGCAGTCGGGACCCGGACTACGAGCAGTACTTC.

This clone was counted only a few times. The V and J genes are TRBV20-1 and TRBJ2-7; no firm D call. Germline CDR1 is DFQATT and CDR2 is SNEGSKA (reference sequence). This CDR3 has 11 amino acids. Between the trimmed V and J ends, which lost 5 bases and 4 bases, there was a span of 9 bases. The DNA of the CDR3 is TGCAGTGCTGGGCTTATGTACGAGCAGTACTTC. It translates to CSAGLMYEQYF.

The genes are TRBV6-4 and TRBJ2-2; 10 nucleotides match TRBD2. Per the germline V gene, CDR1 is MRHNA and CDR2 is SNTAGT. The CDR3 is 15 amino acids. With V trimmed by 5 bases and J by 3 bases, 3 bases remained unmatched. CDR3 sequence: CASSWTSGDTGELFF. The CDR3 DNA reads TGTGCCAGCAGTTGGACTAGCGGAGACACCGGGGAGCTGTTTTTT.

V usage is TRBV2 and J usage is TRBJ2-7; 10 bases match TRBD2. The CDR3 consists of 15 residues. Germline trimming cut 4 bases from V and 2 bases from J; bases unmatched to any gene: 5. Germline loops: CDR1 SNHLY, CDR2 FYNNEI. The CDR3 coding sequence is TGTGCCAGCAGTGTAGCGGGAGGTGCCGCCTACGAGCAGTACTTC. Its protein is CASSVAGGAAYEQYF.

The rearrangement uses TRBV11-3 and TRBJ2-1, with D possibly matching TRBD2 (7 bases). Germline V lookup: CDR1 SGHNT, CDR2 YENEEA. Trimming cost V 1 base and J 6 bases, with 13 bases left between them. The CDR3 has 15 residues. CDR3 sequence: CASSLAGGPFNEQFF. DNA for the CDR3: TGTGCCAGCAGCTTAGCCGGGGGGCCCTTCAATGAGCAGTTCTTC.

This chain joins TRBV18 and TRBJ1-1; D remains unclear. V lost 2 bases and J lost 1, with 2 bases in between. Germline CDR1 is KGHSH and CDR2 is LQKENI. The CDR3 runs to 12 residues. CDR3: CASSPENTEAFF. Here the CDR3 DNA reads TGTGCCAGCTCACCAGAGAACACTGAAGCTTTCTTT. Full variable domain (rest looked up from reference TRBV18 and TRBJ1-1): NAGVMQNPRHLVRRRGQEARLRCSPMKGHSHVYWYRQLPEEGLKFMVYLQKENIIDESGMPKERFSAEFPKEGPSILRIQQVVRGDSAAYFCASSPENTEAFFGQGTRLTVV.

This clone was picked up one time. The chain joins TRBV6-5 to TRBJ2-7; D is undetermined. The V gene's germline CDR1 is MNHEY and CDR2 SVGAGI. This CDR3 has 11 residues. Between the trimmed V and J ends, which lost 7 bases and 7 bases, there was a span of 11 bases. The CDR3 DNA follows: TGTGCCAGCAAAAGATCTACGGAGCAGTACTTC. Translating it yields CASKRSTEQYF.

The CDR3 protein is CASSYSYGHQVSGYTF. The CDR3, as DNA: TGTGCCAGCAGTTACTCGTACGGACATCAGGTCTCGGGCTACACCTTC. The V call is TRBV6-5, the J call TRBJ1-2; D is possibly TRBD1 (5 bases). Per the germline V gene, CDR1 is MNHEY and CDR2 is SVGAGI. CDR3 length: 16 amino acids. V was clipped by 0 bases and J by 8 bases, with 19 bases between them.

The V gene is TRBV18, the J gene TRBJ2-3, with D hard to call. V was trimmed by 1 base and J by 6 bases, leaving 8 bases between them. Germline V CDR1 and CDR2: KGHSH, LQKENI. The CDR3 is 13 amino acids. The CDR3 region is CASSPLVEDTQYF. The CDR3 region has the DNA TGTGCCAGCTCACCACTAGTGGAGGATACGCAGTATTTT.

The chain couples TRBV30 to TRBJ1-6, with unresolved D. The CDR3 totals 11 residues. The germline V gene has CDR1 GTSNPN and CDR2 SVGIG (reference sequence). V lost 0 bases and J 14 bases, leaving 8 bases between the germline ends. CDR3 sequence (DNA): TGTGCCTGGAGTGTAATGTACTCCCTCCACTTT. Protein: CAWSVMYSLHF.